This T cell receptor beta chain was obtained from a study of OX40 agonist ivuxolimab in advanced cancers. Looking at the study overall: As their treatment, patients were administered ivuxolimab, an agonistic anti-OX40 (CD134) antibody. Study conclusions and caveats: CD4+ and CD8+ T cells in blood underwent clonal expansion by week 6 at 0.1 to 3.0 mg/kg.

Clones were read by immunoSEQ multiplex PCR, and TCRdb kept only the in-frame ones, dropping some. The table includes tens of thousands of clones, around 82% detected once. In regard to this clone: Its antigen is unknown.

CDR3 length: 15 residues. From germline, CDR1 is ENHRY and CDR2 SYGVKD. The V and J ends lost 5 bases and 1 base respectively, with 12 bases between them. The sequence was obtained from an adult with an advanced solid tumor such as melanoma, head and neck, liver or kidney cancer. Sequences were derived from CD4+ or CD8+ T cells sorted from blood, sampled in a trial of the OX40 agonist ivuxolimab. The rearrangement joins TRBV10-3 to TRBJ1-5; no reliable D call. The CDR3 reads CAISMDPGSNQPQHF. The CDR3 bases are TGTGCCATCAGTATGGACCCTGGGAGCAATCAGCCCCAGCATTTT.